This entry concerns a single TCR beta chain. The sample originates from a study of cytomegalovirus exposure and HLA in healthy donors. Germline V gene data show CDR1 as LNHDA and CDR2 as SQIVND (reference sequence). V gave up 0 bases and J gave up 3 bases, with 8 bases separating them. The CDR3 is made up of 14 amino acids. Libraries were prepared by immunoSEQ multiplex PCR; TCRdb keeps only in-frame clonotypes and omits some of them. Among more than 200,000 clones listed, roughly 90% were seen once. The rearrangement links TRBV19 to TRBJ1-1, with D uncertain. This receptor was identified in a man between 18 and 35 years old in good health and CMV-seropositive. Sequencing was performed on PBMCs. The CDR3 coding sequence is TGTGCCAGTAGTATAGATCTGGAGGACACTGAAGCTTTCTTT. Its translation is CASSIDLEDTEAFF.